This entry concerns a single T cell receptor (beta chain). What antigen it recognizes has not been identified. There are no base qualities to consult, and no much larger clone falls within one base. This sample is part of a study of T cell repertoires in cytomegalovirus infection (dated by TCRdb to the late 2010s). With respect to the entire study: Donor HLA type was relevant to the analysis, because carriage of CMV infection together with the matching HLA type was indicated by public TCR beta signatures. General study outcomes and caveats: Carriers of CMV infection plus the relevant HLA type were discriminated by the cumulative frequency of public TCR beta family members in the study cohort and in an independent approximately 360-donor cohort. The ex vivo response was dominated by HLA-C-restricted CMV-specific TCR beta clonotypes, and the single most frequent clonotype in two of eight donors was supplied by these HLA-C-restricted clonotypes.

Sequenced using an Illumina HiSeq 1500. TCRdb applied fastp at Q25 and MiXCR to the public reads, then kept only in-frame beta chains. CDR3 protein duplicates are merged, each entry listing the most common genes and DNA. Counted in this sample were 250,000 or so distinct CDR3 sequences; about 18% of them appeared once. The ten biggest clones cover roughly 45% of the sample. Clipping removes 1 base from V and 4 bases from J, with 4 as the unmatched junction base count. The CDR3 holds 15 amino acids from the cysteine to the phenylalanine. Only CDR3 DNA is held: 45 bases, read in frame from base 1. CDR1 is given as MNHNY and CDR2 as SVGAGI, both from the germline V gene (reference sequence).

This sequence originates from a human donor in good health (CMV status not recorded). Some clones in this sample may be carry-over from other donors' samples. Source material: CD8+ T cells from PBMCs. The V gene is TRBV6-6 and the J gene is TRBJ2-1, and TRBD2 matches 7 of the central bases. The nucleotide sequence is TGTGCCAGCAGTTACTTGGGGGGGGGGTACAATGAGCAGTTCTTC. This codes for CASSYLGGGYNEQFF.